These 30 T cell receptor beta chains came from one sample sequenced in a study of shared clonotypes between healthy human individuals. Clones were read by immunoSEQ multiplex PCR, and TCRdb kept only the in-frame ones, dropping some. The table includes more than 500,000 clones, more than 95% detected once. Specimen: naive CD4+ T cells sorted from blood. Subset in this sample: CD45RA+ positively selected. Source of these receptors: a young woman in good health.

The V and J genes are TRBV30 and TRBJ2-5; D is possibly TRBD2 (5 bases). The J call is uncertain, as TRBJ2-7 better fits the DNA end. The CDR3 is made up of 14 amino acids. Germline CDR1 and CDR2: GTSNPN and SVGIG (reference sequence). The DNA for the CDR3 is TGTGCCTGGAGTGTACAACTAGACACCTACGAGCAGTACTTC. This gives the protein CAWSVQLDTYEQYF.

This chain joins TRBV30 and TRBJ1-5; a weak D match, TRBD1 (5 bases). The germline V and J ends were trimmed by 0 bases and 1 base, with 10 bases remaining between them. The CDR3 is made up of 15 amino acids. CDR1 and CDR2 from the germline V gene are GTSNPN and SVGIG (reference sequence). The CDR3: CAWSVRGGSNQPQHF. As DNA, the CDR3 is TGTGCCTGGAGTGTACGGGGGGGGAGCAATCAGCCCCAGCATTTT.

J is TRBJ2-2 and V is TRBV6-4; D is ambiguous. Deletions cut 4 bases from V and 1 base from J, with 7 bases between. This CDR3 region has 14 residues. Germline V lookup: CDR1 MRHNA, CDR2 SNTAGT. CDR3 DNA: TGTGCCAGCAGTGCAGGACGGAACACCGGGGAGCTGTTTTTT. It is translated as CASSAGRNTGELFF.

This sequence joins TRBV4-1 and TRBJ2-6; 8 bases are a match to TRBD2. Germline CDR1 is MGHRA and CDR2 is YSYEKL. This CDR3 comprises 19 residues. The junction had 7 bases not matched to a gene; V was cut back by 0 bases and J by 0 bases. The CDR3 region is CASSQEGLAGISGANVLTF. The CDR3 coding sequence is TGCGCCAGCAGCCAAGAAGGTCTAGCGGGCATCTCTGGGGCCAACGTCCTGACTTTC.

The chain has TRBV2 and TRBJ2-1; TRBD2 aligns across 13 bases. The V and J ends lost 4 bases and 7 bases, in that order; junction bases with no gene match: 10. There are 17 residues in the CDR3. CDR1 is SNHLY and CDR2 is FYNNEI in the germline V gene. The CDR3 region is CASSGTSGRGYRNEQFF. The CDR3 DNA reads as TGTGCCAGCAGTGGGACTAGCGGGAGAGGTTATCGGAATGAGCAGTTCTTC.

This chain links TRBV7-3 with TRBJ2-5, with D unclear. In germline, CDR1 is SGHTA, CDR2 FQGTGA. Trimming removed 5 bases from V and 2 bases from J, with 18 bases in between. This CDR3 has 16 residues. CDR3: CASSARPPAVQETQYF. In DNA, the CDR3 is TGTGCCAGCAGCGCCCGGCCCCCCGCGGTTCAAGAGACCCAGTACTTC.

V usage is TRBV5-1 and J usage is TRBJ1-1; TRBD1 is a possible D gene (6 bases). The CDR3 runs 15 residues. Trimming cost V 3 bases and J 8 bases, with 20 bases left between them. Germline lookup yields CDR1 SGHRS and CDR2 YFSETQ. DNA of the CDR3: TGCGCCAGCAGCTATTCCGGGACACCCGAGAGGGAAGCTTTCTTT. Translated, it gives CASSYSGTPEREAFF.

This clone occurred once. CDR3 sequence reads: CASSYRETNEKLFF. The DNA of the CDR3 is TGTGCCAGCAGCTACAGGGAAACTAATGAAAAACTGTTTTTT. The rearrangement links TRBV6-6 to TRBJ1-4; the D gene is possibly TRBD1 (6 bases). CDR1 and CDR2 (germline): MNHNY, SVGAGI (reference sequence). The CDR3 extends over 14 amino acids. Trimming took 6 bases from V and 1 from J, leaving 9 bases between them.

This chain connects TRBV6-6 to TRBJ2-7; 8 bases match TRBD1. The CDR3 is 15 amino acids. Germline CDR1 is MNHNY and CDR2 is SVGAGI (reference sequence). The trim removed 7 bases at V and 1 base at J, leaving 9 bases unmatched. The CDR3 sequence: CASTVARDRSYEQYF. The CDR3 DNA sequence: TGTGCCAGCACCGTCGCCCGGGACAGGTCCTACGAGCAGTACTTC.

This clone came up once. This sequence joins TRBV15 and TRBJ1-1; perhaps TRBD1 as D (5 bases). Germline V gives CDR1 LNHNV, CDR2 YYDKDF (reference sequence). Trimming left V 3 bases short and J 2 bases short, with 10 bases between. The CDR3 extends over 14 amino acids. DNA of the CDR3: TGTGCCACCAGCAGGGACATTGCTAACACTGAAGCTTTCTTT. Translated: CATSRDIANTEAFF.

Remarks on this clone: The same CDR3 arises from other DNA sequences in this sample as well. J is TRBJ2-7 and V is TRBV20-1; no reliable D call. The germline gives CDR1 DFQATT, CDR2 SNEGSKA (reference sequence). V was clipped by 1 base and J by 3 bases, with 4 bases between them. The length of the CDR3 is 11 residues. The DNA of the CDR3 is TGCAGTGCTAGAGGAGACTACGAGCAGTACTTC. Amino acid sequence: CSARGDYEQYF.

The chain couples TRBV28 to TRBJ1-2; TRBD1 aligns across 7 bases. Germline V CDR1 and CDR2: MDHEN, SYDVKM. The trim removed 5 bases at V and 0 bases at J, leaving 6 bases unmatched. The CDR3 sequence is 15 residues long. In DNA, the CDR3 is TGTGCCAGCAGTACGGGACAGCTTTCTAACTATGGCTACACCTTC. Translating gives CASSTGQLSNYGYTF.

CDR3 protein: CASSAGQGIGQPQHF. The CDR3 DNA reads TGTGCCAGCAGCGCGGGACAGGGGATTGGTCAGCCCCAGCATTTT. The chain links TRBV9 to TRBJ1-5, with TRBD1 matching over 10 bases. CDR3 length: 15 amino acids. V lost 3 bases, J lost 6 bases, and 6 bases stayed unmatched. The germline V gene encodes CDR1 SGDLS and CDR2 YYNGEE.

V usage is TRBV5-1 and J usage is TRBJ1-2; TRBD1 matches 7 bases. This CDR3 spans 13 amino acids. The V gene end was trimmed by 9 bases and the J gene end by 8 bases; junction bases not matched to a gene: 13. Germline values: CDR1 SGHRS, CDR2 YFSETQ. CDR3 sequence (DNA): TGCGCCACCAAGGATGGGACCAGGGGGGGCTACACCTTC. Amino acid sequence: CATKDGTRGGYTF.

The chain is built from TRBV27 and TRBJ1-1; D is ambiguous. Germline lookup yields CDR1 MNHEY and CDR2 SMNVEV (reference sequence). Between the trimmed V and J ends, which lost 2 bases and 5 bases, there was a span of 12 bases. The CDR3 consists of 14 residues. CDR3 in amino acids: CASSLIAGGTEAFF. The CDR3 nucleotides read TGTGCCAGCAGTTTAATAGCCGGAGGAACTGAAGCTTTCTTT.

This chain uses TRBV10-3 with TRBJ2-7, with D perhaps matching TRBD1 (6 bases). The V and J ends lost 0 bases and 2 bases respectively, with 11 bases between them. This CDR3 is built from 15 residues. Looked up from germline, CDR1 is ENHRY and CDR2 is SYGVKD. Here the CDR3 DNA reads TGTGCCATCAGTGAGTCAGGACAGCCAGCCTACGAGCAGTACTTC. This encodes CAISESGQPAYEQYF.

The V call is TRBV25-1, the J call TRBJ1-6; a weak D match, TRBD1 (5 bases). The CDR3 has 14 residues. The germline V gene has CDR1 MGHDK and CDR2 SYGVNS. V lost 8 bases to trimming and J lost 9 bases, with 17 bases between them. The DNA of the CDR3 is TGTGCCAGCCGTTCAGGGCAGGGAAGTTCACCCCTCCACTTT. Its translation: CASRSGQGSSPLHF. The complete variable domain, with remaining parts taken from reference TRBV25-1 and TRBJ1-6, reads EADIYQTPRYLVIGTGKKITLECSQTMGHDKMYWYQQDPGMELHLIHYSYGVNSTEKGDLSSESTVSRIRTEHFPLTLESARPSHTSQYLCASRSGQGSSPLHFGNGTRLTVT.

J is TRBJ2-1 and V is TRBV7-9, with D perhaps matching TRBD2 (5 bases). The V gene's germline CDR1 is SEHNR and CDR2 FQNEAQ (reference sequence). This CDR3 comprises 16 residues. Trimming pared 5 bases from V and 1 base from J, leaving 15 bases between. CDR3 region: CASSRGPRSSYNEQFF. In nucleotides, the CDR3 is TGTGCCAGCAGCCGCGGGCCCCGATCGTCCTACAATGAGCAGTTCTTC. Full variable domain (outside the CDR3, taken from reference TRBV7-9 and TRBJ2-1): DTGVSQNPRHKITKRGQNVTFRCDPISEHNRLYWYRQTLGQGPEFLTYFQNEAQLEKSRLLSDRFSAERPKGSFSTLEIQRTEQGDSAMYLCASSRGPRSSYNEQFFGPGTRLTVL.

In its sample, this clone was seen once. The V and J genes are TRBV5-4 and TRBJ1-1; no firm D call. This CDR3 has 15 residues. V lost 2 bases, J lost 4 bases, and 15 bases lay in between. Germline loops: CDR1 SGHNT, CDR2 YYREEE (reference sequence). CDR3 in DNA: TGTGCCAGCAGCTTAGGCCCCTCGGCCTCCACTGAAGCTTTCTTT. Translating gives CASSLGPSASTEAFF.

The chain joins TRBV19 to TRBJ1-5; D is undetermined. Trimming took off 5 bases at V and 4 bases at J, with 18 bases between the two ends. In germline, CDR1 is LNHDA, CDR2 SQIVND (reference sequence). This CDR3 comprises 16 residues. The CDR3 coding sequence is TGTGCCAGTAGTGTATGGGTCCCGCAGGCTAATCAGCCCCAGCATTTT. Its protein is CASSVWVPQANQPQHF.

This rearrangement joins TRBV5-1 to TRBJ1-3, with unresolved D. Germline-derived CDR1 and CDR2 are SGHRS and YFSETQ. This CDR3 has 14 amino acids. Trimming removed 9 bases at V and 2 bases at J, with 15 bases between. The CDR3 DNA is TGCGCCACCGGAAGGAACTTACCTGGAAACACCATATATTTT. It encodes CATGRNLPGNTIYF.

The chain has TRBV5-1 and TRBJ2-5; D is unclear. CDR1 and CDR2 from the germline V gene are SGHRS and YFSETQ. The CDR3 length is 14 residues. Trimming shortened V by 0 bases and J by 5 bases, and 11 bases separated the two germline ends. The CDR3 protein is CASSLAASVETQYF. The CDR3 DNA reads TGCGCCAGCAGCTTGGCAGCGTCTGTGGAGACCCAGTACTTC.

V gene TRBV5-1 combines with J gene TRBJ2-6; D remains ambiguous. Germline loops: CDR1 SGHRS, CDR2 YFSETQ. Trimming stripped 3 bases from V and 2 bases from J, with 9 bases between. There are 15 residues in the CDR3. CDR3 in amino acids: CASSSRLTGANVLTF. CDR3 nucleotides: TGCGCCAGCAGCTCGAGACTTACTGGGGCCAACGTCCTGACTTTC. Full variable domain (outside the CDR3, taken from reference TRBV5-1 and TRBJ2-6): KAGVTQTPRYLIKTRGQQVTLSCSPISGHRSVSWYQQTPGQGLQFLFEYFSETQRNKGNFPGRFSGRQFSNSRSEMNVSTLELGDSALYLCASSSRLTGANVLTFGAGSRLTVL.

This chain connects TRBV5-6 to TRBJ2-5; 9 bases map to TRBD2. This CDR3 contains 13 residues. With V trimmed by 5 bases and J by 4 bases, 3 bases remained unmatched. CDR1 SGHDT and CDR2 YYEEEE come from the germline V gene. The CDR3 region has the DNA TGTGCCAGCAGAATTAGCGGGAGAGAGACCCAGTACTTC. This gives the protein CASRISGRETQYF.

For the CDR3, the DNA is TGTGCCAGCAGCTCAATGGGGGGCACTGTGAACACTGAAGCTTTCTTT. It is translated as CASSSMGGTVNTEAFF. The V and J genes are TRBV7-6 and TRBJ1-1, with a tentative D call TRBD1 (6 bases). CDR3 length: 16 residues. In germline, CDR1 is SGHVS, CDR2 FNYEAQ. V lost 4 bases to trimming and J lost 0 bases, with 15 bases between them.

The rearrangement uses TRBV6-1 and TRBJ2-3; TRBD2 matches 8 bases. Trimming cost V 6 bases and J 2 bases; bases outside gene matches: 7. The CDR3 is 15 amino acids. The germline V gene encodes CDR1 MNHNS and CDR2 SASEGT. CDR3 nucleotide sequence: TGTGCCAGCAGCCCCATAGCGGGGTACACAGATACGCAGTATTTT. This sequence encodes CASSPIAGYTDTQYF.

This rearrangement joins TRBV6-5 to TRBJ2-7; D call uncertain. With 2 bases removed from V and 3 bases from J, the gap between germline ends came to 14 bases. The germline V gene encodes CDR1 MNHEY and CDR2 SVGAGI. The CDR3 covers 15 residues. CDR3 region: CASSYNPRFDYEQYF. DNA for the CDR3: TGTGCCAGCAGTTACAATCCCAGATTTGACTACGAGCAGTACTTC.

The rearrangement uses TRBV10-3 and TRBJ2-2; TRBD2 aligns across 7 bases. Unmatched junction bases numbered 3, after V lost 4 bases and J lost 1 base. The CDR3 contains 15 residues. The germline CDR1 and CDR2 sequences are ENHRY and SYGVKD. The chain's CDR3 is CAISGLAQNTGELFF. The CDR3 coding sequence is TGTGCCATCAGTGGACTAGCACAGAACACCGGGGAGCTGTTTTTT.

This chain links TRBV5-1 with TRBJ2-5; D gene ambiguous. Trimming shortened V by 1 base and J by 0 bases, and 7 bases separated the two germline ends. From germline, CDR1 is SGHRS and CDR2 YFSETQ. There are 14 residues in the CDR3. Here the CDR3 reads CASSLLGDQETQYF. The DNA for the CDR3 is TGCGCCAGCAGCTTGTTGGGTGACCAAGAGACCCAGTACTTC.

In DNA form, the CDR3 reads TGTGCCAGCAGCCCGGGACTAGCGGGAGAAGAGCAGTTCTTC. Protein: CASSPGLAGEEQFF. This chain links TRBV4-2 with TRBJ2-1; the match to TRBD2 covers 14 bases. CDR1 LGHNA and CDR2 YNFKEQ come from the germline V gene. The CDR3 is 14 amino acids. Trimming took 4 bases from V and 10 from J; bases not matched to a gene: 3.